This TCR beta chain was identified during a study of cytomegalovirus exposure and HLA in healthy donors. Primers included in the PCR were 60 Vbeta and 13 Jbeta primers. Profiled with immunoSEQ multiplex PCR; TCRdb holds only in-frame clones, not every one. The sample has fewer than 200,000 clones, around 81% seen once. Deletions cut 4 bases from V and 5 bases from J, with 11 bases between. The CDR3 consists of 13 residues. Germline CDR1 MGHRA, CDR2 YSYEKL. The sequence was obtained from a woman between 45 and 60 years old in good health and CMV-seronegative. The chain is built from TRBV4-1 and TRBJ2-5; no clear D. The specimen was PBMCs. The CDR3 spells CASSPNSLETQYF. The CDR3 DNA follows: TGCGCCAGCAGCCCAAACAGCCTGGAGACCCAGTACTTC.